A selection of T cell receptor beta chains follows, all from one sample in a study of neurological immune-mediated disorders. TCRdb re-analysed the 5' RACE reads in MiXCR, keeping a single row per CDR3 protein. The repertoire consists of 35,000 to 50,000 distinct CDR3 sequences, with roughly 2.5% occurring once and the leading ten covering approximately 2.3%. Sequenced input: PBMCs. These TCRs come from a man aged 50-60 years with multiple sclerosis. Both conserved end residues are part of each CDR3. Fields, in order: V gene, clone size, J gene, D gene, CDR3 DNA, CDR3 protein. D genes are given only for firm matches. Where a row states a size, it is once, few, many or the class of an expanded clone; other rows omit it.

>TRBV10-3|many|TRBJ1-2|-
TGTGCCATCAGTGAGTCCGGGAATGGCTACACCTTC
CAISESGNGYTF
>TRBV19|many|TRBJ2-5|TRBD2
TGTGCCAGTTCTTGGGGACTAGGCCCCGGGGGAGAGACCCAGTACTTC
CASSWGLGPGGETQYF
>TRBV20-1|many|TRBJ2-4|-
TGCAGTGCTAGCTTCGGGGACGGTACGAGCATTCAGTACTTC
CSASFGDGTSIQYF
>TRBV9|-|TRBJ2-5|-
TGTGCCAGCAGCGTAGGTAACTTGATGGAGACCCAGTACTTC
CASSVGNLMETQYF
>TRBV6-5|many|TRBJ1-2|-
TGTGCCAGCAGTTACGGGGGAGGGATGGACTATGGCTACACCTTC
CASSYGGGMDYGYTF
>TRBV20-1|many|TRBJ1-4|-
TGCAGTGCTAGAGCCCCGGGGGACGTAAGTTTT
CSARAPGDVSF
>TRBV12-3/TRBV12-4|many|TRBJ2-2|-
TGTGCCAGCAGTTTAAGCGGGCCGGGCACCGGGGAGCTGTTTTTT
CASSLSGPGTGELFF
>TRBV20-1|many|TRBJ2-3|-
TGCAGTGTCAGGGCTGGAGATACGCAGTATTTT
CSVRAGDTQYF
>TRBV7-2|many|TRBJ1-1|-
TGTGCCAGCAGCTTAGGACTGAGAGCGACTGAAGCTTTCTTT
CASSLGLRATEAFF
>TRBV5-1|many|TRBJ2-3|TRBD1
TGCGCCAGCAGGCAGGACAGGGTTCATGAAGATACGCAGTATTTT
CASRQDRVHEDTQYF
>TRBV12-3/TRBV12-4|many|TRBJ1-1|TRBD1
TGTGCCAGCAGTCCAACTCCGGACAGGCCAACTGAAGCTTTCTTT
CASSPTPDRPTEAFF
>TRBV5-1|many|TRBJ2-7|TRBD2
TGCGCCAGCAGCTTGAATAGCGGGGACCCCTACGAGCAGTACTTC
CASSLNSGDPYEQYF
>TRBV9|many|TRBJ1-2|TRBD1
TGTGCCAGCAGCGAGCCCCAGACAGGGTTAAGATATGGCTACACCTTC
CASSEPQTGLRYGYTF
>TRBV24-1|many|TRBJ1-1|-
TGTGCCACCAGTGATTGGGGGGGCACTGAAGCTTTCTTT
CATSDWGGTEAFF
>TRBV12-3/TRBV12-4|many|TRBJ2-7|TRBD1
TGTGCCAGCAGTTCCCAGGGGGACTACGAGCAGTACTTC
CASSSQGDYEQYF
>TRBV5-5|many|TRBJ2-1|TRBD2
TGTGCCAGCAGCCCCCGGGCCAGCGGGGGGAACAATGAGCAGTTCTTC
CASSPRASGGNNEQFF
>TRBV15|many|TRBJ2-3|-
TGTGCCACCACCCAGCGCACGGGGGCGGCAGATACGCAGTATTTT
CATTQRTGAADTQYF
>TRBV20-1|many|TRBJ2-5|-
TGCAGTGCGGCCACTAGAGAGGAGACCCAGTACTTC
CSAATREETQYF
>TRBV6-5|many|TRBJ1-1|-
TGTGCCAGCAGTTACTCCAACCGACATAATAGGATAATTAAAGCTTTCTTT
CASSYSNRHNRIIKAFF
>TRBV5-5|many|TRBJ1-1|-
TGTGCCAGCAGCCTACTTGTGGGGACCACTGAAGCTTTCTTT
CASSLLVGTTEAFF
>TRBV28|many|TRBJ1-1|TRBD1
TGTGCCAGCAGTTCCGGACAGGGCCCGCCGAACACTGAAGCTTTCTTT
CASSSGQGPPNTEAFF
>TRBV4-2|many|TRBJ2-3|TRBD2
TGTGCCAGCAGCCTTAGCGGGGCAGATACGCAGTATTTT
CASSLSGADTQYF
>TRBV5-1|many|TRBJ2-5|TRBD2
TGCGCCAGCAGCTCCGCGCAGCGGGGGGTACAAGAGACCCAGTACTTC
CASSSAQRGVQETQYF
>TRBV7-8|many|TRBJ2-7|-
TGTGCCAGCAGCTTGTCTGCAGCCTACGAGCAGTACTTC
CASSLSAAYEQYF
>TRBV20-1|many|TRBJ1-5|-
TGCAGTGCTAGAAAGGTCGGAAATCAGCCCCAGCATTTT
CSARKVGNQPQHF
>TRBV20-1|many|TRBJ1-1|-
TGCAGTGCTAAGCTCCTGGGGAGGGAGAACACTGAAGCTTTCTTT
CSAKLLGRENTEAFF
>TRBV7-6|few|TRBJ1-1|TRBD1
TGTGCCAGCAGCGAATGGACAGGGATGAACACTGAAGCTTTCTTT
CASSEWTGMNTEAFF
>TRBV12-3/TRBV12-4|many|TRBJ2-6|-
TGTGCCAGCACCATAAGATCCTCTGGGGCCAACGTCCTGACTTTC
CASTIRSSGANVLTF